Below are 18 T cell receptor beta chains sequenced from a single sample in a study of persistence of HIV-infected CD4 T cells. Sequencing used immunoSEQ version 4 in survey mode. Profiling relied on immunoSEQ multiplex PCR, and the TCRdb table lists in-frame clones only, not all of them. The table has about 37,000 clones, around 80% seen once. Which antigens these TCRs recognize remains unknown. Lysates of CMV-infected fibroblasts at 10 ug/mL stimulated these cells. Sorted nonresponding memory CD4+ T cells were CD40L-negative, CD69-negative, CD45RO-high. The material sequenced was CD4+ T cells sorted from PBMCs after roughly 19-hour stimulation, taken from a patient who received antiretroviral therapy. Receptor source: an adult man with HIV who was CMV-seropositive.

This clone was seen only a few times. This chain connects TRBV19 to TRBJ1-4; no reliable D call. V lost 4 bases and J 4 bases, leaving 10 bases between the germline ends. Looked up from germline, CDR1 is LNHDA and CDR2 is SQIVND (reference sequence). This CDR3 is built from 14 residues. The CDR3 is CASSRGRNNEKLFF. The CDR3 bases are TGTGCCAGTAGTAGAGGGCGGAATAATGAAAAACTGTTTTTT.

The CDR3: CATSRGRGTTEAFF. CDR3 DNA sequence: TGTGCCACCAGCAGAGGCAGGGGGACCACTGAAGCTTTCTTT. This sequence joins TRBV15 and TRBJ1-1; 7 bases map to TRBD1. The V gene end was trimmed by 1 base and the J gene end by 4 bases; junction bases not matched to a gene: 3. Germline V lookup: CDR1 LNHNV, CDR2 YYDKDF (reference sequence). The CDR3 covers 14 residues. Variable domain in full (rest from reference TRBV15 and TRBJ1-1): DAMVIQNPRYQVTQFGKPVTLSCSQTLNHNVMYWYQQKSSQAPKLLFHYYDKDFNNEADTPDNFQSRRPNTSFCFLDIRSPGLGDTAMYLCATSRGRGTTEAFFGQGTRLTVV.

This clone was seen more than once but under ten times. The chain links TRBV10-3 to TRBJ1-1; TRBD1 might be the D (6 bases). V was shortened by 6 bases and J by 6 bases, with 14 bases between the two germline ends. The CDR3 totals 13 residues. The germline V gene encodes CDR1 ENHRY and CDR2 SYGVKD. In nucleotides, the CDR3 is TGTGCCATCAGCCTAACAGGGAGGGCTGAAGCTTTCTTT. It encodes CAISLTGRAEAFF.

This clone was observed a few times. The DNA of the CDR3 is TGTGCCAGTAGTTTCCGGTCCTCCTATAATTCACCCCTCCACTTT. Protein product: CASSFRSSYNSPLHF. The chain couples TRBV19 to TRBJ1-6; D unclear. Trimming removed 5 bases from V and 0 bases from J, with 8 bases in between. The CDR3 has 15 residues. CDR1 is LNHDA, CDR2 SQIVND, per germline (reference sequence).

This clone has more than one count but fewer than ten. The chain joins TRBV19 to TRBJ2-1; D unresolved. The ends were cut back, 1 base at V and 6 bases at J, with 10 bases in the middle. There are 14 residues in the CDR3. Germline assignment: CDR1 LNHDA and CDR2 SQIVND (reference sequence). The CDR3 loop reads CASSIVTRRNEQFF. The CDR3 region has the DNA TGTGCCAGTAGTATAGTAACACGCCGCAATGAGCAGTTCTTC.

The chain uses TRBV9 and TRBJ2-2; 11 nucleotides line up with TRBD1. The trim removed 3 bases at V and 2 bases at J, leaving 3 bases unmatched. This CDR3 comprises 16 residues. CDR1 is SGDLS, CDR2 YYNGEE, per germline. The chain's CDR3 is CASSAGTGGNTGELFF. DNA for the CDR3: TGTGCCAGCAGCGCCGGGACAGGGGGAAACACCGGGGAGCTGTTTTTT.

J is TRBJ2-3 and V is TRBV4-2; 13 nucleotides align to TRBD2. Losses at the gene ends were 1 base for V and 1 base for J; bases not matched to a gene: 2. Germline-derived CDR1 and CDR2 are LGHNA and YNFKEQ. This CDR3 region has 17 residues. DNA for the CDR3: TGTGCCAGCAGCCAAGGCGGACTAGCGGGGGGCACAGATACGCAGTATTTT. It translates to CASSQGGLAGGTDTQYF.

The chain has TRBV15 and TRBJ1-5; 9 bases are a match to TRBD1. From germline, CDR1 is LNHNV and CDR2 YYDKDF (reference sequence). J gave up 5 bases and V 5 bases, and 4 bases lay outside the gene matches. The CDR3 spans 14 residues. The CDR3 DNA reads as TGTGCCACCAGCCCGGGACAGGGCGATCAGCCCCAGCATTTT. It encodes CATSPGQGDQPQHF. The entire variable domain, with the rest obtained from reference TRBV15 and TRBJ1-5, is as follows: DAMVIQNPRYQVTQFGKPVTLSCSQTLNHNVMYWYQQKSSQAPKLLFHYYDKDFNNEADTPDNFQSRRPNTSFCFLDIRSPGLGDTAMYLCATSPGQGDQPQHFGDGTRLSIL.

The chain links TRBV18 to TRBJ1-2; the match to TRBD1 covers 9 bases. Trimming took 3 bases from V and 1 from J; bases not matched to a gene: 18. In germline, CDR1 is KGHSH, CDR2 LQKENI. The CDR3 contains 20 residues. The DNA for the CDR3 is TGTGCCAGCTCACCCATCACAGTGAGGACAGGGGACTCAATTAACTATGGCTACACCTTC. Residues: CASSPITVRTGDSINYGYTF.

This clone was seen a handful of times. This chain joins TRBV5-1 and TRBJ1-1; the D is unclear. Germline V gene sequence: CDR1 SGHRS, CDR2 YFSETQ. Trimming removed 2 bases from V and 1 base from J, with 12 bases in between. The CDR3 has 15 residues. The chain's CDR3 is CASSLRTVENTEAFF. The CDR3 DNA follows: TGCGCCAGCAGCTTAAGAACAGTCGAGAACACTGAAGCTTTCTTT.

The rearrangement uses TRBV2 and TRBJ1-2, with TRBD1 matching over 7 bases. This CDR3 spans 16 amino acids. In germline, CDR1 is SNHLY, CDR2 FYNNEI. Trimming cost V 3 bases and J 4 bases; bases outside gene matches: 11. The CDR3 sequence is CASSDAGQPTVYGYTF. The CDR3 nucleotides read TGTGCCAGCAGTGACGCGGGACAGCCCACCGTCTATGGCTACACCTTC.

The V and J genes are TRBV10-2 and TRBJ1-6, with a possible D match to TRBD1 (5 bases). Trimming removed 3 bases at V and 11 bases at J, with 17 bases between. Germline V lookup: CDR1 WSHSY, CDR2 SAAADI. The CDR3 consists of 15 residues. The CDR3: CASSDRQIFGTPLHF. The CDR3 nucleotides read TGCGCCAGCAGTGATCGACAGATCTTCGGCACACCCCTCCACTTT.

This chain joins TRBV5-4 and TRBJ1-1, with TRBD1 as a possible D gene (6 bases). This CDR3 spans 15 amino acids. CDR1 and CDR2 from the germline V gene are SGHNT and YYREEE (reference sequence). V was clipped by 1 base and J by 6 bases, with 16 bases between them. The CDR3 spells CASSLTGRTSAEAFF. CDR3 DNA sequence: TGTGCCAGCAGCTTGACAGGGCGGACGAGCGCTGAAGCTTTCTTT.

This rearrangement joins TRBV7-2 to TRBJ1-3, with unresolved D. The CDR3 runs to 14 residues. Germline CDR1 reads SGHTA; CDR2 reads FQGNSA. The ends were cut back, 2 bases at V and 0 bases at J, with 5 bases in the middle. The CDR3 loop reads CASSLIYSGNTIYF. The CDR3 region has the DNA TGTGCCAGCAGCTTAATATACTCTGGAAACACCATATATTTT.

The chain carries TRBV3-1 (or the pseudogene TRBV3-2) and TRBJ1-6, with D tentatively TRBD1 (6 bases). V lost 2 bases to trimming and J lost 6 bases, with 8 bases between them. Germline V lookup: CDR1 LGHDT, CDR2 YNNKEL (reference sequence). The length of the CDR3 is 14 residues. CDR3 nucleotide sequence: TGTGCCAGCAGCCAAACACAGGGTAATTCACCCCTCCACTTT. Its translation is CASSQTQGNSPLHF.

This chain connects TRBV19 to TRBJ2-7, with D perhaps assigned TRBD1 or TRBD2 (5 bases each). The CDR3 is 16 residues long. CDR1 is LNHDA, CDR2 SQIVND, per germline (reference sequence). V gave up 5 bases and J gave up 0 bases, with 17 bases separating them. The CDR3, as DNA: TGTGCCAGTAGTCCAACCGGGACCGTAACCTCCTACGAGCAGTACTTC. Its protein is CASSPTGTVTSYEQYF.

This sequence joins TRBV2 and TRBJ1-2; D not resolved. Germline V gene lookup returns CDR1 SNHLY and CDR2 FYNNEI. The germline V and J ends were trimmed by 1 base and 2 bases, with 11 bases remaining between them. This CDR3 has 15 amino acids. As DNA, the CDR3 is TGTGCCAGCAGTGAAGAAGTCAGGATGAACTATGGCTACACCTTC. Translating gives CASSEEVRMNYGYTF.

This chain joins TRBV10-3 and TRBJ2-3, with TRBD1 matching 10 bases. CDR3 length: 16 amino acids. V was clipped by 4 bases and J by 4 bases; unmatched bases: 8. The germline V gene encodes CDR1 ENHRY and CDR2 SYGVKD. The CDR3 coding sequence is TGTGCCATCAGTGGGGGGGGACAGGGGATCGCAGATACGCAGTATTTT. Protein sequence: CAISGGGQGIADTQYF.